This record looks at one T cell receptor beta chain sequence and its context. What it binds is not known. CDR1 is SNHLY, CDR2 FYNNEI, per germline. Germline trimming cut 6 bases from V and 3 bases from J; bases unmatched to any gene: 8. The CDR3 is made up of 14 amino acids. The data originate from a study of human T cells and chemical hapten exposure. In the study overall: Per-sample variation in TCR yield stemmed mainly from small pooled library volume differences.

Time point noted: patch test 2, 6 weeks after DPC sensitization. The treatment: therapeutic diphenylcyclopropenone sensitization with weekly scalp DPC. TCRdb fed the RACE reads into MiXCR, producing one record per CDR3 protein. This sample carries approximately 28,000 distinct CDR3 sequences, approximately 10% of them seen once, and the ten largest clones take about 7%. Study-wide results and caveats: Compared with pre-sensitization or healthy control sets, expanded TCRs clustered more.

The sequence derives from a young man with alopecia areata. Some clones in this sample may be carry-over from other donors' samples. The chain carries TRBV2 and TRBJ2-7; 7 nucleotides match TRBD1. The sample was whole blood, taken in connection with sensitization to the hapten diphenylcyclopropenone (DPC). CDR3 in amino acids: CASRDIQGVYEQYF. The CDR3 region has the DNA TGTGCCAGCAGAGACATCCAGGGGGTCTACGAGCAGTACTTC.